A selection of T cell receptor beta chains follows, all from one sample in a study of blood T cell repertoires in COVID-19. Generated by immunoSEQ multiplex PCR, the TCRdb table keeps only in-frame clones and is missing some. This sample has 200,000 to 250,000 clones, with 86% found just once. Sample: PBMCs or T cells enriched from blood (not recorded which). Receptor source: a woman between 45 and 65 years old in a cohort exposed to, infected with or recovered from COVID-19 (not recorded which). CDR3s include the opening cysteine and the closing phenylalanine or tryptophan. D genes are given only for firm matches. Rows may omit the clone size; those that give it use once, few, many or a size class.

D	V	J	size	DNA	CDR3
NA	TRBV6-2/TRBV6-3	TRBJ2-5	once	TGTGCCAGCAGTTGGGACTGGGGGTACCAAGAGACCCAGTACTTC	CASSWDWGYQETQYF
TRBD1	TRBV5-4	TRBJ1-2	NA	TGTGCCAGCAGCGGACTCACAGGGGGCAATGGCTACACCTTC	CASSGLTGGNGYTF
NA	TRBV10-3	TRBJ1-3	NA	TGTGCCATCAGTGGGGCAGGGGCGTCTGGAAACACCATATATTTT	CAISGAGASGNTIYF
TRBD1	TRBV24-1	TRBJ2-1	once	TGTGCCACCAGTGATTTCCCGGGACAGGGAAGGGATGAGCAGTTCTTC	CATSDFPGQGRDEQFF
TRBD1	TRBV19	TRBJ1-5	NA	TGTGCCAGTACCGGGACAGGGGGCGGGCAGCCCCAGCATTTT	CASTGTGGGQPQHF
TRBD1	TRBV3-1/TRBV3-2	TRBJ1-2	NA	TGTGCCAGCAATTTGGCAGGGGGCTATGGCTACACCTTC	CASNLAGGYGYTF
NA	TRBV6-1	TRBJ1-3	NA	TGTGCCAGCAGTGAAGGGGGCAGAAACACCATATATTTT	CASSEGGRNTIYF
TRBD1	TRBV18	TRBJ2-1	NA	TGTGCCAGCTCACCCAGGACAGGGGGGAATGAGCAGTTCTTC	CASSPRTGGNEQFF
NA	TRBV12-5	TRBJ1-1	NA	TGTGCTAGTGGTTCGCAGGGCAATATGAACACTGAAGCTTTCTTT	CASGSQGNMNTEAFF
TRBD1	TRBV10-3	TRBJ1-1	NA	TGTGCCATCAAAGTGGACAGGGGTAACACTGAAGCTTTCTTT	CAIKVDRGNTEAFF
TRBD1	TRBV13	TRBJ1-2	NA	TGTGCCAGCAGCTCCCATCCTCGACAGGGGGAGAGGTATGGCTACACCTTC	CASSSHPRQGERYGYTF
NA	TRBV7-2	TRBJ2-1	NA	NA	CASSFAHGTVQEFF
NA	TRBV18	TRBJ2-7	NA	TGTGCCAGCTCACCGAGAAGAACCTACGAGCAGTACTTC	CASSPRRTYEQYF
TRBD2	TRBV20-1	TRBJ2-2	once	TGCAGTGCTAGTCCTAGCGGGGGGCGATATGGGGAGCTGTTTTTT	CSASPSGGRYGELFF
NA	TRBV21-1	TRBJ1-4	NA	TGTGCCAGCAGCAAAGGAGCAGGGGCCACCCTACCTAATGAAAAACTGTTTTTT	CASSKGAGATLPNEKLFF
TRBD1	TRBV6-6	TRBJ1-4	NA	TGTGCCAGCAGTCCGCAGGGGGGTGAAAAACTGTTTTTT	CASSPQGGEKLFF
TRBD1	TRBV12-3/TRBV12-4	TRBJ1-4	NA	TGTGCCAGCAGCCAACAGGGGGAACAACTGTTTTTT	CASSQQGEQLFF
TRBD2	TRBV4-3	TRBJ2-5	NA	TGCGCCAGCAGCCAAGACGCCGTAGGCGGGGGGCCCCAAGAGACCCAGTACTTC	CASSQDAVGGGPQETQYF
NA	TRBV4-3	TRBJ1-4	NA	TGCGCCAGCAGCGTCTCGGGTTTGGATGAAAAACTGTTTTTT	CASSVSGLDEKLFF